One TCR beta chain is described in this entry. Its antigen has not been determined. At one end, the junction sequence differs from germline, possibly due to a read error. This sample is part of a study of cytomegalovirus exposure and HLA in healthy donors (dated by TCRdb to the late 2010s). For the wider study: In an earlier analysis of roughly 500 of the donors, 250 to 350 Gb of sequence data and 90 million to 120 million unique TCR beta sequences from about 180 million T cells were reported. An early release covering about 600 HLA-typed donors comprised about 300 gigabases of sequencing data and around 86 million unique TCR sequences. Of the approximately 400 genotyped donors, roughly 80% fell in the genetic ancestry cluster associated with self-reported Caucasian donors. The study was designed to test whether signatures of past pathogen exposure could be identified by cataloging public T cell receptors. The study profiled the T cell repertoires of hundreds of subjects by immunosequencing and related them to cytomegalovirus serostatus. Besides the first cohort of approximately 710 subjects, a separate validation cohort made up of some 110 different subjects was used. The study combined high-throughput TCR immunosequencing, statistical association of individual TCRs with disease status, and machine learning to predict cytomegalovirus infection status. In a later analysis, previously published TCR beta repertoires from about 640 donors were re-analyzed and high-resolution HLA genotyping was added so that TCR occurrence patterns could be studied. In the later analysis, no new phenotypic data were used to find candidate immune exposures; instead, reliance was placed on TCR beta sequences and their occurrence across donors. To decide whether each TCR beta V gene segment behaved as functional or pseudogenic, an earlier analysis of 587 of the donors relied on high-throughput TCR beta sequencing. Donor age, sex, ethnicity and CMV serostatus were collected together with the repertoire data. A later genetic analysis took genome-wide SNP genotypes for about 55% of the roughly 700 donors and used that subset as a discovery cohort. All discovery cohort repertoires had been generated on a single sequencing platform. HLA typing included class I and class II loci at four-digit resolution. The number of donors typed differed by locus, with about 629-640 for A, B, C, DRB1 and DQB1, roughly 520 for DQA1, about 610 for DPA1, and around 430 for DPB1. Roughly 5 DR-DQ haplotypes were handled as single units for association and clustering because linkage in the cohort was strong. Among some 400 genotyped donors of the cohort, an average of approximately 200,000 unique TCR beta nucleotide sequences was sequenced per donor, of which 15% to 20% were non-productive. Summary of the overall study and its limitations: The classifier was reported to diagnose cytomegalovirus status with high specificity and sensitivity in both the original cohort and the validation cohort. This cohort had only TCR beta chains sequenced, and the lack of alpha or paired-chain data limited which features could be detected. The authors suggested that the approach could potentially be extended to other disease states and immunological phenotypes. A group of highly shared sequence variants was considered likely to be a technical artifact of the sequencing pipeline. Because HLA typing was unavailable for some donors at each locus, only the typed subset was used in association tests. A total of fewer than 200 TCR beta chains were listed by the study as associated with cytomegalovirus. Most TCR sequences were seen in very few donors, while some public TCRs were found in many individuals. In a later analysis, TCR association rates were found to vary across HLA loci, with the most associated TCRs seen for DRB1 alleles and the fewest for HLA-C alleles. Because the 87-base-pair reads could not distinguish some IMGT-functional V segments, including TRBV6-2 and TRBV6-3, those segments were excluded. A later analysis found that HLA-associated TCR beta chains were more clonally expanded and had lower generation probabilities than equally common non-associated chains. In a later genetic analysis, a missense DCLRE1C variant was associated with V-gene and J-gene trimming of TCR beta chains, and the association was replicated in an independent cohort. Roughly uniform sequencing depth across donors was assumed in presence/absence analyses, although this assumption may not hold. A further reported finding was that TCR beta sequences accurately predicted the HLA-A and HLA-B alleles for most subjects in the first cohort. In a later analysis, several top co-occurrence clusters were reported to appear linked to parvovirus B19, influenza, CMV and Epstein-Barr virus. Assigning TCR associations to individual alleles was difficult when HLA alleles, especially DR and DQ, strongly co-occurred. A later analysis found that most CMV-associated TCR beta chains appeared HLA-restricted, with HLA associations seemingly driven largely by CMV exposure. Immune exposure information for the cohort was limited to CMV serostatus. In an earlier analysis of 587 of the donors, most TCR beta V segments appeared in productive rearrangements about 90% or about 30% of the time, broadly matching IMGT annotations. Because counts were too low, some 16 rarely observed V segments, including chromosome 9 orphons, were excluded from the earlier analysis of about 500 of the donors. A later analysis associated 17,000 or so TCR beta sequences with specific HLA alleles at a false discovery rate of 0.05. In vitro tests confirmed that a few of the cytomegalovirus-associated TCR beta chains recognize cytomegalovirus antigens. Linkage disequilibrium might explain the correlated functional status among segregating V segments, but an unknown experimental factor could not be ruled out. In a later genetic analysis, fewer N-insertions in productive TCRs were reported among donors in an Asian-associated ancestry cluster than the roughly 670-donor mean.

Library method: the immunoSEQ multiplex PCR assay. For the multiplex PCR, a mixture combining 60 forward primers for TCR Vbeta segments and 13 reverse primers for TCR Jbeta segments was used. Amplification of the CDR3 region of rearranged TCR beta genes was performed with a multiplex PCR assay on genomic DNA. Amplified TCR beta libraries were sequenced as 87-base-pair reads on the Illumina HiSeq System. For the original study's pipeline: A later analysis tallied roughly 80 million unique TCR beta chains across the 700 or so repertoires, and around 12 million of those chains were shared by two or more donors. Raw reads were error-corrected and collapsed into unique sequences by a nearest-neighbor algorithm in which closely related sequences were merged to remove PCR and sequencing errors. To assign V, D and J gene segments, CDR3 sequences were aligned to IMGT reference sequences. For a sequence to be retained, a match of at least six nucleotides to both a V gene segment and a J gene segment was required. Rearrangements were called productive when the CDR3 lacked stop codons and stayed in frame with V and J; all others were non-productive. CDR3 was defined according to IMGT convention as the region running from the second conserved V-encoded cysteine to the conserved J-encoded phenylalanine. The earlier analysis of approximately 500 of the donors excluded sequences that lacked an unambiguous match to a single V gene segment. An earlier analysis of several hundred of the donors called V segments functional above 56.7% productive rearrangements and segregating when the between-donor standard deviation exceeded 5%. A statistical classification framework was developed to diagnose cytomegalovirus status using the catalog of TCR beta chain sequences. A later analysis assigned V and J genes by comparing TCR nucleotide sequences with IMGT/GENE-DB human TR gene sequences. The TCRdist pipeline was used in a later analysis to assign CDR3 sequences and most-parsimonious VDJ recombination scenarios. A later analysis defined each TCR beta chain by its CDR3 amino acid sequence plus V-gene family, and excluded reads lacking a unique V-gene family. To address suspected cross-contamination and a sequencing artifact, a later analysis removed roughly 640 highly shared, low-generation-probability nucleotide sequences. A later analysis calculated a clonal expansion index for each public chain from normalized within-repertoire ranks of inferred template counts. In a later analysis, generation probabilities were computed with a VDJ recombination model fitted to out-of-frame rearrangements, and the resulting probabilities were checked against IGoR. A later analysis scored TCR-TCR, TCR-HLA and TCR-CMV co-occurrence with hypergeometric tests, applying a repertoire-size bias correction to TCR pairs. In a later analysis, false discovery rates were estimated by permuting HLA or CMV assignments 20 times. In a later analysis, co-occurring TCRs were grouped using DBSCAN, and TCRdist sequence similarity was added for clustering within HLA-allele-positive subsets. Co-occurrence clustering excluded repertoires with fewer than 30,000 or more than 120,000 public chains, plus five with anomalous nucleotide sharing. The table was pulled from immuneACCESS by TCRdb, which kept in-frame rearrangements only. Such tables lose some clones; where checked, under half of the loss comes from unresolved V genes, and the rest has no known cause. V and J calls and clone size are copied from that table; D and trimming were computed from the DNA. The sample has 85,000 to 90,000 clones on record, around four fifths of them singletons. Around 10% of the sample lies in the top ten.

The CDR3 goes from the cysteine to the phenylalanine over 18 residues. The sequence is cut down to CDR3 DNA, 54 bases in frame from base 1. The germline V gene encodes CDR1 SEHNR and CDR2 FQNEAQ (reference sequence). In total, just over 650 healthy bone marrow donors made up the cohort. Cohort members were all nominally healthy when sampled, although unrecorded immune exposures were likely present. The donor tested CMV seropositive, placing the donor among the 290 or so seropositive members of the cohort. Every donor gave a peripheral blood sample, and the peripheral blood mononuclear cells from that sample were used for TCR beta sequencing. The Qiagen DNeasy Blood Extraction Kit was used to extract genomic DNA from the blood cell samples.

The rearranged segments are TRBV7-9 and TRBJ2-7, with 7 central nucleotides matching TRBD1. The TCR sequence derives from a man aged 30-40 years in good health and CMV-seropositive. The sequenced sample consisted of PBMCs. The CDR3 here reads CSSSLVFLEGAVSYEQYF. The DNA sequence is TGTTCCAGCAGCTTGGTATTCCTTGAGGGGGCGGTTTCCTACGAGCAGTACTTC.